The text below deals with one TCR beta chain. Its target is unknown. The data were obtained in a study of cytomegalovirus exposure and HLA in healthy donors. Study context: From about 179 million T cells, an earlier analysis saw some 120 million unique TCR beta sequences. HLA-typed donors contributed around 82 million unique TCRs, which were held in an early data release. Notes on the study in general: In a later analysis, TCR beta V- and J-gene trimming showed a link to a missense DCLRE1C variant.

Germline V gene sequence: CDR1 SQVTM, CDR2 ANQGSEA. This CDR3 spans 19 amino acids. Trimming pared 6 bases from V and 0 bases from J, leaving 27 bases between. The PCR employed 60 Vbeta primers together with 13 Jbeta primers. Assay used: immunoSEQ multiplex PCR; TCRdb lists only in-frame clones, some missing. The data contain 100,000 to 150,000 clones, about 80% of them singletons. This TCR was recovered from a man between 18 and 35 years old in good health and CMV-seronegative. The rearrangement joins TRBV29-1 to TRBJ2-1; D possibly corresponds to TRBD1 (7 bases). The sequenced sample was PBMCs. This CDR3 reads CSVERTGVSGESSYNEQFF. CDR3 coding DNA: TGCAGCGTCGAACGAACAGGGGTTTCGGGGGAGAGCTCCTACAATGAGCAGTTCTTC.